Below are 29 T cell receptor beta chains sequenced from a single sample in a study of blood T cell repertoires in COVID-19. Sequenced by immunoSEQ multiplex PCR; TCRdb stores in-frame clones only, minus some. The data hold roughly 140,000 clones, with 80% to 90% observed a single time. The sample comprised peripheral blood. The receptors were gathered from a woman aged 55-69 years with COVID-19, enrolled during active disease.

This chain joins TRBV5-6 and TRBJ1-2, with 7 positions matching TRBD1. Trimming took 4 bases from V and 3 from J; bases not matched to a gene: 6. Germline-derived CDR1 and CDR2 are SGHDT and YYEEEE. The CDR3 is made up of 14 amino acids. The CDR3 nucleotides read TGTGCCAGCAGCATAGGGACAGAGCACTATGGCTACACCTTC. Amino acid sequence: CASSIGTEHYGYTF. Filled out from reference TRBV5-6 and TRBJ1-2, the complete variable domain reads DAGVTQSPTHLIKTRGQQVTLRCSPKSGHDTVSWYQQALGQGPQFIFQYYEEEERQRGNFPDRFSGHQFPNYSSELNVNALLLGDSALYLCASSIGTEHYGYTFGSGTRLTVV.

This clone was picked up a small number of times. The genes are TRBV4-2 and TRBJ2-7; TRBD1 might be the D (6 bases). This CDR3 has 15 amino acids. Germline V CDR1 and CDR2: LGHNA, YNFKEQ. Trimming pared 4 bases from V and 3 bases from J, leaving 16 bases between. The CDR3 bases are TGTGCCAGCAGCCTTCAAGGACAGAAAGACTACGAGCAGTACTTC. The encoded protein is CASSLQGQKDYEQYF.

The V gene is TRBV19, the J gene TRBJ1-4, with D possibly being TRBD1 (5 bases). V lost 6 bases, J lost 4 bases, and 12 bases lay in between. CDR1 is LNHDA and CDR2 is SQIVND in the germline V gene (reference sequence). This CDR3 has 14 amino acids. The CDR3 DNA reads as TGTGCCAGTAGGATGACAGCCGATAATGAAAAACTGTTTTTT. Translating it yields CASRMTADNEKLFF.

This clone was seen a handful of times. This chain links TRBV3-1 (or the pseudogene TRBV3-2) with TRBJ2-3; 8 nucleotides agree with TRBD2. The germline V gene has CDR1 LGHDT and CDR2 YNNKEL (reference sequence). After removal of 0 bases from V and 6 bases from J, the junction contained 11 bases not matched to a gene. The CDR3 extends over 17 amino acids. The CDR3 loop is CASSQESGGGPPDTQYF. As DNA, the CDR3 is TGTGCCAGCAGCCAAGAAAGCGGCGGGGGGCCCCCGGATACGCAGTATTTT.

The CDR3 nucleotides read TGTGCCAGCAGCTTAAACAGGGCGGAGACCCAGTACTTC. As protein: CASSLNRAETQYF. V is TRBV7-3 and J is TRBJ2-5; weak D call: TRBD1 (6 bases). Trimming removed 1 base from V and 5 bases from J, with 8 bases in between. In germline, CDR1 is SGHTA, CDR2 FQGTGA. This CDR3 contains 13 residues.

V usage is TRBV29-1 and J usage is TRBJ1-1; 10 bases are a match to TRBD1. The V gene's germline CDR1 is SQVTM and CDR2 ANQGSEA. The ends lost 1 base at V and 7 bases at J; junction bases unmatched: 12. The CDR3 is 16 amino acids. DNA of the CDR3: TGCAGCGTTGAAGCGGCCTATATGACAGGGGGCGGTGAAGCTTTCTTT. It yields the protein CSVEAAYMTGGGEAFF.

J is TRBJ2-1 and V is TRBV7-3; 7 positions agree with TRBD2. Germline values: CDR1 SGHTA, CDR2 FQGTGA. This CDR3 is built from 16 residues. V lost 2 bases to trimming and J lost 4 bases; unmatched junction nucleotides: 8. The chain's CDR3 is CASSLPPSGGYNEQFF. The CDR3 bases are TGTGCCAGCAGCTTACCCCCCTCGGGGGGATACAATGAGCAGTTCTTC.

The V gene is TRBV9, the J gene TRBJ2-2, with 8 bases aligning to TRBD1. The CDR3 loop spans 14 amino acids. With 5 bases clipped from V and 4 bases from J, the junction kept 4 bases outside the gene matches. Germline CDR1 SGDLS, CDR2 YYNGEE. The CDR3: CASRRDRGTGELFF. The CDR3 nucleotides are TGTGCCAGCAGACGAGACAGGGGCACCGGGGAGCTGTTTTTT. Using reference TRBV9 and TRBJ2-2 for the parts outside the CDR3, the full variable domain is DSGVTQTPKHLITATGQRVTLRCSPRSGDLSVYWYQQSLDQGLQFLIQYYNGEERAKGNILERFSAQQFPDLHSELNLSSLELGDSALYFCASRRDRGTGELFFGEGSRLTVL.

V is TRBV18 and J is TRBJ2-7; 10 positions agree with TRBD1. Germline lookup yields CDR1 KGHSH and CDR2 LQKENI. The CDR3 consists of 15 residues. V lost 3 bases, J lost 5 bases, and 7 bases stayed unmatched. The CDR3 sequence is CASSPMGTGVHEQYF. Written as DNA, the CDR3 is TGTGCCAGCTCACCGATGGGGACAGGGGTCCACGAGCAGTACTTC. Combining the CDR3 with reference TRBV18 and TRBJ2-7 gives the whole variable domain NAGVMQNPRHLVRRRGQEARLRCSPMKGHSHVYWYRQLPEEGLKFMVYLQKENIIDESGMPKERFSAEFPKEGPSILRIQQVVRGDSAAYFCASSPMGTGVHEQYFGPGTRLTVT.

This sequence joins TRBV6-2 or TRBV6-3 and TRBJ2-7; 8 nucleotides align to TRBD2. Germline CDR1 reads MNHEY; CDR2 reads SVGEGT. The length of the CDR3 is 16 residues. V lost 2 bases to trimming and J lost 2 bases; unmatched junction nucleotides: 8. The CDR3 reads CASSYGRLARTYEQYF. CDR3 nucleotides: TGTGCCAGCAGTTACGGACGACTAGCGAGAACCTACGAGCAGTACTTC.

The chain employs TRBV4-3 and TRBJ1-2; 9 bases line up with TRBD1. The CDR3 length is 15 residues. Trimming removed 1 base from V and 7 bases from J; junction bases left unmatched: 7. From germline, CDR1 is LGHNA and CDR2 YSLEER. For the CDR3, the DNA is TGCGCCAGCAGCCAAGTGACAGGGGGTATAGGTGGCTACACCTTC. Translated, it gives CASSQVTGGIGGYTF.

The chain links TRBV7-3 to TRBJ1-2; TRBD1 agrees at 7 bases. Looked up from germline, CDR1 is SGHTA and CDR2 is FQGTGA. V lost 3 bases, J lost 4 bases, and 8 bases stayed unmatched. CDR3 length: 15 residues. The CDR3 is CASSFAGGLSYGYTF. The CDR3 nucleotides read TGTGCCAGCAGCTTCGCAGGGGGTTTATCCTATGGCTACACCTTC.

The sample holds one count of this clone. CDR3 in amino acids: CASTRSTGANVLTF. CDR3 nucleotide sequence: TGTGCCAGCACCAGATCGACTGGGGCCAACGTCCTGACTTTC. This chain joins TRBV27 and TRBJ2-6, with D unclear. There are 14 residues in the CDR3. The germline CDR1 and CDR2 sequences are MNHEY and SMNVEV (reference sequence). V lost 7 bases, J lost 2 bases, and 9 bases lay in between.

This chain joins TRBV7-2 and TRBJ2-1, with 11 bases that match TRBD2. The CDR3 is made up of 16 amino acids. Germline values: CDR1 SGHTA, CDR2 FQGNSA. J was trimmed by 8 bases and V by 4 bases; bases with no gene match: 10. The CDR3 loop is CASSSLLAGGRDEQFF. For the CDR3, the DNA is TGTGCCAGCAGCTCACTGCTAGCGGGGGGCCGCGATGAGCAGTTCTTC.

The chain has TRBV30 and TRBJ1-5; D uncertain. V lost 0 bases, J lost 5 bases, and 8 bases lay in between. The CDR3 covers 13 residues. Germline assignment: CDR1 GTSNPN and CDR2 SVGIG (reference sequence). In nucleotides, the CDR3 is TGTGCCTGGAGTGTACGAGAAGATCAGCCCCAGCATTTT. It encodes CAWSVREDQPQHF.

The V and J genes are TRBV11-2 and TRBJ2-5; possibly TRBD2 for D (6 bases). Looked up from germline, CDR1 is SGHAT and CDR2 is FQNNGV. V dropped 0 bases and J dropped 5 bases, with 10 bases sitting between them. The CDR3 is 14 residues long. CDR3 protein: CASSLDRLDETQYF. The CDR3 DNA reads as TGTGCCAGCAGCTTAGATCGACTAGACGAGACCCAGTACTTC. Variable domain in full (rest from reference TRBV11-2 and TRBJ2-5): EAGVAQSPRYKIIEKRQSVAFWCNPISGHATLYWYQQILGQGPKLLIQFQNNGVVDDSQLPKDRFSAERLKGVDSTLKIQPAKLEDSAVYLCASSLDRLDETQYFGPGTRLLVL.

At least ten counts were recorded for this clone. The chain uses TRBV7-3 and TRBJ1-2, with 8 positions matching TRBD1. CDR3 length: 13 amino acids. CDR1 is SGHTA, CDR2 FQGTGA, per germline. V shed 4 bases and J 6 bases; nucleotides not matched to a gene: 4. The CDR3 sequence: CASSSSTGDGYTF. CDR3 in DNA: TGTGCCAGCAGCTCCTCGACAGGGGATGGCTACACCTTC.

The V gene is TRBV12-3 or TRBV12-4, the J gene TRBJ1-1, with unresolved D. V dropped 3 bases and J dropped 3 bases, with 8 bases sitting between them. The length of the CDR3 is 13 residues. The CDR3: CASSFLPDTEAFF. DNA of the CDR3: TGTGCCAGCAGTTTTCTCCCAGACACTGAAGCTTTCTTT.

The rearrangement joins TRBV7-8 to TRBJ2-3; 11 bases are shared with TRBD2. CDR3 length equals 16 residues. V trimming: 1 base; J trimming: 1 base; junction bases outside the gene matches: 1. CDR1 and CDR2 from the germline V gene are SGHVS and FQNEAQ. The CDR3 DNA reads as TGTGCCAGCAGCTTAGTACTAGCGGGGGGCACAGATACGCAGTATTTT. This sequence encodes CASSLVLAGGTDTQYF.

This chain connects TRBV5-4 to TRBJ2-1; possibly TRBD2 for D (6 bases). V was trimmed by 4 bases and J by 8 bases, leaving 16 bases between them. Germline CDR1 is SGHNT and CDR2 is YYREEE (reference sequence). This CDR3 is 14 amino acids long. The CDR3, as DNA: TGTGCCAGCAGCAGGGACTCCGAGGGTGATGAGCAGTTCTTC. It yields the protein CASSRDSEGDEQFF.

The V call is TRBV7-9, the J call TRBJ2-7; TRBD1 aligns across 8 bases. There are 14 residues in the CDR3. The trim removed 1 base at V and 3 bases at J, leaving 2 bases unmatched. CDR1 SEHNR and CDR2 FQNEAQ come from the germline V gene (reference sequence). Written as DNA, the CDR3 is TGTGCCAGCAGCTTAGGGGACAGGAACTACGAGCAGTACTTC. Its protein product is CASSLGDRNYEQYF.

This sequence joins TRBV5-1 and TRBJ2-3, with D perhaps matching TRBD1 (5 bases). Trimming cost V 0 bases and J 2 bases, with 13 bases left between them. The germline V gene has CDR1 SGHRS and CDR2 YFSETQ. This CDR3 is built from 16 residues. This CDR3 is CASSLAEQGSTDTQYF. In nucleotides, the CDR3 is TGCGCCAGCAGCTTGGCCGAGCAGGGCTCCACAGATACGCAGTATTTT.

The CDR3 DNA reads as TGTGCCTGGGGACAGAACATGAACACTGAAGCTTTCTTT. This encodes CAWGQNMNTEAFF. The chain recombines TRBV30 with TRBJ1-1; D might be TRBD1 (6 bases). This CDR3 has 13 residues. The ends were cut back, 5 bases at V and 0 bases at J, with 10 bases in the middle. Germline values: CDR1 GTSNPN, CDR2 SVGIG (reference sequence).

The rearrangement joins TRBV24-1 to TRBJ2-2; the match to TRBD1 covers 7 bases. Germline loops: CDR1 KGHDR, CDR2 SFDVKD. The CDR3 loop spans 18 amino acids. Trimming cost V 3 bases and J 2 bases; bases outside gene matches: 11. The chain's CDR3 is CATSDKSGTDGNTGELFF. The CDR3 DNA reads as TGTGCCACCAGTGATAAATCAGGGACAGATGGCAACACCGGGGAGCTGTTTTTT.

The sample holds a few counts of this clone. The chain has TRBV5-4 and TRBJ2-7, with a weak D call TRBD2 (6 bases). V was pared by 5 bases and J by 7 bases, with 16 bases between. The CDR3 contains 13 residues. Germline V gives CDR1 SGHNT, CDR2 YYREEE (reference sequence). This CDR3 reads CASSTIGAGEQYF. The CDR3 DNA follows: TGTGCCAGCAGTACGATTGGGGCGGGGGAGCAGTACTTC.

The chain combines TRBV18 with TRBJ1-2, with D unresolved. The CDR3 has 15 amino acids. V was shortened by 3 bases and J by 1 base, with 12 bases between the two germline ends. Germline CDR1 reads KGHSH; CDR2 reads LQKENI. In DNA form, the CDR3 reads TGTGCCAGCTCACCCGACCCGACGGGTAACTATGGCTACACCTTC. Protein sequence: CASSPDPTGNYGYTF.

CDR3 DNA sequence: TGTGCCAGCAGTTTATCGGGCTTGCGGGTTGACTCCTACAATGAGCAGTTCTTC. This codes for CASSLSGLRVDSYNEQFF. V gene TRBV27 combines with J gene TRBJ2-1; D may be TRBD2 (5 bases). Deletions cut 0 bases from V and 0 bases from J, with 15 bases between. CDR1 and CDR2 from the germline V gene are MNHEY and SMNVEV (reference sequence). This CDR3 spans 18 amino acids.

This clone was recorded only once. V usage is TRBV5-1 and J usage is TRBJ1-6; 8 bases map to TRBD1. Germline CDR1 is SGHRS and CDR2 is YFSETQ. The junction had 1 base not matched to a gene; V was cut back by 1 base and J by 4 bases. The CDR3 spans 15 residues. CDR3 region: CASSLTGGYNSPLHF. The CDR3 nucleotides read TGCGCCAGCAGCTTGACAGGGGGATATAATTCACCCCTCCACTTT.

The chain recombines TRBV4-2 with TRBJ2-2, with 7 bases aligning to TRBD2. V shed 4 bases, J shed 2 bases, and the junction held 10 bases outside the gene matches. Looked up from germline, CDR1 is LGHNA and CDR2 is YNFKEQ. This CDR3 region has 17 residues. The CDR3 DNA follows: TGTGCCAGCAGCCCCGAGGTAGGACTAGTCAACACCGGGGAGCTGTTTTTT. Translating gives CASSPEVGLVNTGELFF.